Below are 5 T cell receptor beta chains sequenced from a single sample in a study of brain T cells in children with intractable seizures. Assay: immunoSEQ multiplex PCR; the TCRdb copy retains only in-frame clones and omits some. The sample yields hundreds of thousands of clones, roughly 92% seen once. Time point reported: blood from clinic visit 5 months post-surgery; TSC patient then seizure free. Material: peripheral blood, obtained approximately 5 months after surgery. These receptors came from a boy younger than two with tuberous sclerosis and intractable seizures.

This sequence joins TRBV19 and TRBJ2-3, with TRBD2 matching 9 bases. Germline V gene data show CDR1 as LNHDA and CDR2 as SQIVND (reference sequence). V gave up 6 bases and J gave up 1 base; unmatched junction bases: 5. The CDR3 contains 15 residues. CDR3 protein: CASSGQRGGTDTQYF. CDR3 nucleotides: TGTGCCAGTAGCGGCCAGCGGGGGGGCACAGATACGCAGTATTTT.

The CDR3 is CASSFKNEQYF. The CDR3 nucleotides read TGTGCCAGCAGTTTTAAAAACGAGCAGTACTTC. J is TRBJ2-7 and V is TRBV27; D not resolved. The CDR3 is made up of 11 amino acids. Germline CDR1 is MNHEY and CDR2 is SMNVEV (reference sequence). The V gene lost 3 bases and the J gene lost 5 bases, with 5 bases spanning the gap.

The chain is built from TRBV29-1 and TRBJ1-1; 7 bases agree with TRBD1. This CDR3 is built from 12 residues. In germline, CDR1 is SQVTM, CDR2 ANQGSEA. The J segment lost 10 bases and the V segment lost 4 bases, leaving 9 bases of the junction unmatched. The CDR3 loop is CSVGGGAVLAFF. Written as DNA, the CDR3 is TGCAGCGTTGGAGGGGGCGCGGTGTTAGCTTTCTTT.

V is TRBV3-1 (or the pseudogene TRBV3-2) and J is TRBJ2-7; 7 bases are a match to TRBD1. The germline CDR1 and CDR2 sequences are LGHDT and YNNKEL (reference sequence). The CDR3 has 15 amino acids. V lost 3 bases, J lost 2 bases, and 7 bases stayed unmatched. CDR3 protein: CASSQDATGPYEQYF. The CDR3 DNA sequence: TGTGCCAGCAGCCAGGACGCGACAGGGCCCTACGAGCAGTACTTC.

The V call is TRBV3-1 (or the pseudogene TRBV3-2), the J call TRBJ1-3, with 8 bases fitting TRBD1. Looked up from germline, CDR1 is LGHDT and CDR2 is YNNKEL (reference sequence). V was clipped by 1 base and J by 4 bases; unmatched bases: 3. The CDR3 contains 15 residues. The CDR3: CASSQGYRGGNTIYF. The CDR3 DNA reads as TGTGCCAGCAGCCAAGGCTACAGGGGGGGAAACACCATATATTTT.